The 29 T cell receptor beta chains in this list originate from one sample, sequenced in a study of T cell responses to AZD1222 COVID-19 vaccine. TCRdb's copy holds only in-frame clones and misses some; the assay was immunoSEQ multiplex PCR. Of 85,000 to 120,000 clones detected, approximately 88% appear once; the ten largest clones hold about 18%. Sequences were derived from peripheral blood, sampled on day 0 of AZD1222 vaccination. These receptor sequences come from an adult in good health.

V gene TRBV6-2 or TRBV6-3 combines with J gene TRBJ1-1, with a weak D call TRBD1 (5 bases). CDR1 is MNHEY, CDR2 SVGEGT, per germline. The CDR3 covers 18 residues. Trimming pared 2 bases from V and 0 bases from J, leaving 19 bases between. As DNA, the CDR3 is TGTGCCAGCAGTTACAGTCCCGGGACGGCTTTGCTGAACACTGAAGCTTTCTTT. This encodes CASSYSPGTALLNTEAFF.

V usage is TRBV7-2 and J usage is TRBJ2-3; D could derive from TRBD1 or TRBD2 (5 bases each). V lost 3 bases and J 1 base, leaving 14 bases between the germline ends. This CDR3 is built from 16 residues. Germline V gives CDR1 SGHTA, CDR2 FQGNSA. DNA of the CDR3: TGTGCCAGCAGCTTGGTTGGGACCGCCCGCACAGATACGCAGTATTTT. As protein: CASSLVGTARTDTQYF.

CDR3 sequence: CASSQAEGLRVYGYTF. The CDR3 DNA sequence: TGTGCCAGCAGCCAAGCGGAGGGATTAAGGGTATATGGCTACACCTTC. The rearrangement uses TRBV4-2 and TRBJ1-2; no clear D gene. Germline-derived CDR1 and CDR2 are LGHNA and YNFKEQ. The CDR3 sequence is 16 residues long. V was shortened by 1 base and J by 5 bases, with 17 bases between the two germline ends.

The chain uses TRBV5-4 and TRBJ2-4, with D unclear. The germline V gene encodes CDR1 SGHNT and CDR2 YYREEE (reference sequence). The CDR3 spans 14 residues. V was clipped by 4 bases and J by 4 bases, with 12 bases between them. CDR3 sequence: CASSILDGKNIQYF. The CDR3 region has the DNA TGTGCCAGCAGCATACTCGACGGTAAAAACATTCAGTACTTC.

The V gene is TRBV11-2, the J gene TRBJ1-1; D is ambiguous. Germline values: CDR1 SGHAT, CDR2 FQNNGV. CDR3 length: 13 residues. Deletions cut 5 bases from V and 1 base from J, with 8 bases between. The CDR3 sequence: CASSLQENTEAFF. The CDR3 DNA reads TGTGCCAGCAGCCTTCAGGAGAACACTGAAGCTTTCTTT. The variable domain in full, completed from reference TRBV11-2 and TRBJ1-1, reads EAGVAQSPRYKIIEKRQSVAFWCNPISGHATLYWYQQILGQGPKLLIQFQNNGVVDDSQLPKDRFSAERLKGVDSTLKIQPAKLEDSAVYLCASSLQENTEAFFGQGTRLTVV.

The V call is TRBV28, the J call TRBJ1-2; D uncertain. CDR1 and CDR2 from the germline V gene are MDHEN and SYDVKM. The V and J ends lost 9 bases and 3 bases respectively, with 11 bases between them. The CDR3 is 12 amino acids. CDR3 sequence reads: CASSVRDYGYTF. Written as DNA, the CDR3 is TGTGCCAGTTCCGTCCGGGACTATGGCTACACCTTC.

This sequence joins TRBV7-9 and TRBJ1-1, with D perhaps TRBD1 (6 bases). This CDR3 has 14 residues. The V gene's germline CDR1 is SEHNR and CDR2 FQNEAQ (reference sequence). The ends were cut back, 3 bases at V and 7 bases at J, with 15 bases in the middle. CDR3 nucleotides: TGTGCCAGCAGCTTTGCGGCGGGAGGGGGTGAAGCTTTCTTT. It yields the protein CASSFAAGGGEAFF. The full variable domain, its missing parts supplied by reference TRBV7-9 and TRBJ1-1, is DTGVSQNPRHKITKRGQNVTFRCDPISEHNRLYWYRQTLGQGPEFLTYFQNEAQLEKSRLLSDRFSAERPKGSFSTLEIQRTEQGDSAMYLCASSFAAGGGEAFFGQGTRLTVV.

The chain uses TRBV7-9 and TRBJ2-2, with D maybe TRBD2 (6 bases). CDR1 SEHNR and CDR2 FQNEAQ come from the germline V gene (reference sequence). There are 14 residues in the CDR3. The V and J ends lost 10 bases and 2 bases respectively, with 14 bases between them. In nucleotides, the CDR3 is TGTGCCAACGGGGCTAGCGCCAACACCGGGGAGCTGTTTTTT. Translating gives CANGASANTGELFF. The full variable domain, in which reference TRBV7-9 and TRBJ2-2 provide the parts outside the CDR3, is DTGVSQNPRHKITKRGQNVTFRCDPISEHNRLYWYRQTLGQGPEFLTYFQNEAQLEKSRLLSDRFSAERPKGSFSTLEIQRTEQGDSAMYLCANGASANTGELFFGEGSRLTVL.

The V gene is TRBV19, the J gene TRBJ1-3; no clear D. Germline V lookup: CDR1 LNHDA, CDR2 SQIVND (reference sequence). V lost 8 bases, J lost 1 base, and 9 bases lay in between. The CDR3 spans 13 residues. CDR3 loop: CASGDGSGNTIYF. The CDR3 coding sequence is TGTGCCAGTGGCGACGGGTCTGGAAACACCATATATTTT.

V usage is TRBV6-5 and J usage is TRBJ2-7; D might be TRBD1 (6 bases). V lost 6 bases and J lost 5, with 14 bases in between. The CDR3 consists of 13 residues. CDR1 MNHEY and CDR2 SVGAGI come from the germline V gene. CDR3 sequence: CASRDTGINEQYV. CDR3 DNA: TGTGCCAGCAGGGATACAGGGATCAACGAGCAGTACGTC.

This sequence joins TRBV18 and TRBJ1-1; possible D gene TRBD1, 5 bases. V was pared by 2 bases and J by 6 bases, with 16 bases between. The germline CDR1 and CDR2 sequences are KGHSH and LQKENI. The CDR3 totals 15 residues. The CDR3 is CASSPVSGVGAEAFF. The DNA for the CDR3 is TGTGCCAGCTCACCAGTGTCGGGCGTGGGGGCTGAAGCTTTCTTT.

CDR3: CATRLAGANTGELFF. The CDR3 coding sequence is TGTGCCACCAGACTAGCGGGAGCGAACACCGGGGAGCTGTTTTTT. This sequence joins TRBV28 and TRBJ2-2; 12 positions match TRBD2. After removal of 10 bases from V and 0 bases from J, the junction contained 3 bases not matched to a gene. The length of the CDR3 is 15 residues. Germline CDR1 reads MDHEN; CDR2 reads SYDVKM.

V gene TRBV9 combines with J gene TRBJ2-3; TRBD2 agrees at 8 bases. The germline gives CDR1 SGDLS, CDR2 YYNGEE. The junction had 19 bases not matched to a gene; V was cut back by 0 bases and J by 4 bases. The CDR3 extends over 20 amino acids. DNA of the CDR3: TGTGCCAGCAGCGTAGTTGGGGAGGCGGGGGGCCGCTTAGGCCCAGATACGCAGTATTTT. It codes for CASSVVGEAGGRLGPDTQYF.

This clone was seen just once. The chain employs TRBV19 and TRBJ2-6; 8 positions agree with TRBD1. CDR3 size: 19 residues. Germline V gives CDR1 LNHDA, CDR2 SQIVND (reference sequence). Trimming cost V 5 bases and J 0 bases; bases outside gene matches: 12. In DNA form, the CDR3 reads TGTGCCAGTAGTCTGCACAGGGGGGCGGTAGCCTCTGGGGCCAACGTCCTGACTTTC. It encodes CASSLHRGAVASGANVLTF.

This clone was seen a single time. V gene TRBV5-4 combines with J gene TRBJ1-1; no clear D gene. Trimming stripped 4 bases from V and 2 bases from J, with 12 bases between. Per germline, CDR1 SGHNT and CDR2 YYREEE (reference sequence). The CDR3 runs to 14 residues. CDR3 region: CASSPQTENTEAFF. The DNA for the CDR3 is TGTGCCAGCAGCCCCCAGACGGAAAACACTGAAGCTTTCTTT.

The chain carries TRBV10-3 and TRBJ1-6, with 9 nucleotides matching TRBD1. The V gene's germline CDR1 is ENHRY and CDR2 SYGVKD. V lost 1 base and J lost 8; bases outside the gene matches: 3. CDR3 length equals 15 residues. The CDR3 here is CAISEFGTGYSPLHF. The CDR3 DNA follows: TGTGCCATCAGTGAGTTCGGGACAGGGTATTCACCCCTCCACTTT.

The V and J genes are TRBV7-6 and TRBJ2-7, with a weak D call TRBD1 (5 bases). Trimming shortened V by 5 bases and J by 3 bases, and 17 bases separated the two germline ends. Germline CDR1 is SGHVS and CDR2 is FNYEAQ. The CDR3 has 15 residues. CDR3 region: CASSPSGRVRYEQYV. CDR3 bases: TGTGCCAGCAGCCCTTCCGGCAGGGTTCGCTACGAGCAGTACGTC.

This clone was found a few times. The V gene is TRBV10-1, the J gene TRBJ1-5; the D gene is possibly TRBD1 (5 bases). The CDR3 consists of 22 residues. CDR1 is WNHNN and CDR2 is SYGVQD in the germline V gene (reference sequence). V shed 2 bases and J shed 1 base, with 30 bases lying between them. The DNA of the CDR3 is TGCGCCAGCAGTGAGCCCATACGTAATGACAGCGATGGGCCCGCGAGCAATCAGCCCCAGCATTTT. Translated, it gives CASSEPIRNDSDGPASNQPQHF.

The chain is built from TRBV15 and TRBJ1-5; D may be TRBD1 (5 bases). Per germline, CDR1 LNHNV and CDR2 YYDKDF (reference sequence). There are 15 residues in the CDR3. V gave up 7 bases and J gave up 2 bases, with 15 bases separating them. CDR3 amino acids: CATTQDGGGNQPQHF. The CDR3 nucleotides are TGTGCCACCACCCAAGACGGGGGGGGCAATCAGCCCCAGCATTTT.

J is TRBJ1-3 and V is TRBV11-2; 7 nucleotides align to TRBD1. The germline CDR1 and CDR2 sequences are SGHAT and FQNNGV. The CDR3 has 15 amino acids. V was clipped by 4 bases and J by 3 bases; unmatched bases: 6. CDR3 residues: CASSSRQGLGNTIYF. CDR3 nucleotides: TGTGCCAGCAGCTCAAGACAGGGTCTTGGAAACACCATATATTTT.

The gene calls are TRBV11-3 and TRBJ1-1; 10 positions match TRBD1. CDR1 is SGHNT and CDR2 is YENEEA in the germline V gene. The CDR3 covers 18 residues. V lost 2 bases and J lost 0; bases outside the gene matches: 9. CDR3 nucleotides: TGTGCCAGCAGCTTAAGACAGGGGGCGAATATGATGAACACTGAAGCTTTCTTT. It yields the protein CASSLRQGANMMNTEAFF.

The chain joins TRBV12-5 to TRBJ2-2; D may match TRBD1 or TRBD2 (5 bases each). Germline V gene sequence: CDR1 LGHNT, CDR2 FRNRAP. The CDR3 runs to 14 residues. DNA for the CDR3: TGTCCCTTGGGGTGGCAGGGAGACACCGGGGAGCTGTTTTTT. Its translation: CPLGWQGDTGELFF.

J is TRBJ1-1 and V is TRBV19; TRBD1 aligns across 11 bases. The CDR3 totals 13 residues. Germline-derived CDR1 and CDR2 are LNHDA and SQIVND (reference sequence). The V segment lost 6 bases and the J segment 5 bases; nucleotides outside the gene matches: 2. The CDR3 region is CASRGTGGTEAFF. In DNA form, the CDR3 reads TGTGCCAGTAGGGGGACAGGGGGGACTGAAGCTTTCTTT. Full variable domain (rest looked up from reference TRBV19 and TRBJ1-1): DGGITQSPKYLFRKEGQNVTLSCEQNLNHDAMYWYRQDPGQGLRLIYYSQIVNDFQKGDIAEGYSVSREKKESFPLTVTSAQKNPTAFYLCASRGTGGTEAFFGQGTRLTVV.

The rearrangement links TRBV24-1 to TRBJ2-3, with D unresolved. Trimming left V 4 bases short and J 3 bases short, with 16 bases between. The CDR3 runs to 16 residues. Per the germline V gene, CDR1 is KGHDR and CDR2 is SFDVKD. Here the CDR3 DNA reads TGTGCCACCAGTGACCGGTCCCTATTCGGGACAGATACGCAGTATTTT. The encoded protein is CATSDRSLFGTDTQYF.

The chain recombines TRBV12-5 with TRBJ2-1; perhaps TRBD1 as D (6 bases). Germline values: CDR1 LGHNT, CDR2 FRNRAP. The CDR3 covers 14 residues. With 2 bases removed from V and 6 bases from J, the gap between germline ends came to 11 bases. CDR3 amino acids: CASGLPRQVNEQFF. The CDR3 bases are TGTGCTAGTGGTTTGCCTCGACAGGTCAATGAGCAGTTCTTC.

The CDR3 nucleotides read TGTGCCAGCAGTTTAGCCCAGGGATCTCTGTACTTC. Its protein is CASSLAQGSLYF. V and J are TRBV12-3 or TRBV12-4 and TRBJ2-4, with D perhaps matching TRBD1 (5 bases). The CDR3 has 12 amino acids. Trimming removed 0 bases at V and 15 bases at J, with 12 bases between.

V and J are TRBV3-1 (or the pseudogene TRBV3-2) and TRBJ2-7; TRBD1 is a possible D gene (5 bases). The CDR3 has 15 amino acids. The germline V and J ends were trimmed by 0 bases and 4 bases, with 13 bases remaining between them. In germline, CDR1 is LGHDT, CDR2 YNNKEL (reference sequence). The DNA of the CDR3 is TGTGCCAGCAGCCAAGATTGGCAGGGAAGGTACGAGCAGTACGTC. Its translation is CASSQDWQGRYEQYV.

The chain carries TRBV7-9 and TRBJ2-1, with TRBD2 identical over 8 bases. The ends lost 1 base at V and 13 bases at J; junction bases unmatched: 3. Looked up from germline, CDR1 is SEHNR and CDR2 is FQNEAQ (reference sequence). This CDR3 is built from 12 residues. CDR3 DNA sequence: TGTGCCAGCAGCTTAGAACGGGAGGGTCAGTTCTTC. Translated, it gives CASSLEREGQFF.

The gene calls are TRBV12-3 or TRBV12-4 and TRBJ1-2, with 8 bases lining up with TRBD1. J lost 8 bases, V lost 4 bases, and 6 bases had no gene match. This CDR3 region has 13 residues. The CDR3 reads CASSSLDRAGYTF. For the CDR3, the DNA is TGTGCCAGCAGTTCTTTGGACAGGGCGGGCTACACCTTC.